This T cell receptor delta chain emerged from a study of Vδ1+ human thymocytes. Alphabeta T cells were depleted, then CD3+ Vdelta1+ Vdelta2- thymocytes were FACS-sorted. Concerning this clone itself: Its target is unknown. The junction does not match germline at one end; this may be a read error.

CDR3 size: 20 residues. Germline values: CDR1 TSWWSYY, CDR2 QGS. RNA was extracted from the cells and then reverse transcribed. Pooled V-gene forward primers with one constant-region reverse primer generated the CDR3 amplicons by multiplex PCR. TCRdb fed the multiplex PCR reads to CATT. The table has roughly 76,000 delta-chain clones, around 34% seen once. Study-level results: Thymic delta-chain repertoires held 15% to 20% Vdelta2 sequences and few Vdelta3, despite high sort purity. Highly polyclonal TRG and TRD repertoires with Gaussian CDR3 length distributions appeared in thymus. Bulk data may be misread because of unexpected Vdelta2 sequences.

The chain employs TRDV1 and TRDJ1; 9 positions agree with TRDD2. The TCR originated in a boy in the first two years of life who had congenital heart surgery. Sequencing was carried out using Vdelta1+ gamma-delta thymocytes from the thymus. Described subset: FACS-sorted CD3+ TCRalphabeta- TCRVdelta1+ TCRVdelta2- thymocytes. The CDR3 DNA reads as TGTGCTCTTGGGGACCCTCCCTCCTTCCTACCGGGGGACCCCTGTACGAAACTCATTTTT. Its protein product is CALGDPPSFLPGDPCTKLIF.